This T cell receptor (beta chain) derives from a study of T cell responses to AZD1222 COVID-19 vaccine listed by TCRdb under 2021. A note on the overall study: A total of 230 or so trial participants underwent TCR sequencing, of whom 207 received two doses of AZD1222 and 26 received two doses of the MenACWY control vaccine. Trial participants were enrolled by age into 18-55, 56-69 and 70-plus year subgroups, with around 140, 26 and 57 TCR-sequenced participants respectively. General study outcomes and caveats: Reportedly, close to half of the unique spike-specific TCRs recognized epitopes lying outside the regions that are mutated in the B.1.351 and B.1.1.7 variants. Participants were mostly white British, with more females than males. The authors suggested clonal diversity may have been underestimated. The whole spike protein was spanned by vaccine-associated CD4 TCRs, and dominant responses were seen in regions 160-218 and 743-854. No day 14 peak-response samples were available, so repertoires were characterized only after the peak T cell response. Only a handful of AZD1222 recipients were SARS-CoV-2 seropositive at baseline, limiting conclusions about previously exposed vaccinees. A significant rise in spike-specific TCR breadth and depth was observed after two AZD1222 doses relative to day 0 and relative to MenACWY recipients. The 56-69-year group was small, and its depth increase did not reach significance, likely because of low power.

This clone has only a few counts. This clone's antigen is unknown. One base away there is no much larger clone; base qualities are not given. The sample's time point label is to be understood as: baseline before first vaccination. The label giving this sample's treatment or condition can be read as: meningococcal conjugate vaccine given as trial control. Vaccinee samples were obtained from the UK trials COV001 and COV002, which included a single-blind randomized controlled phase 2/3 trial of AZD1222 (ChAdOx1 nCoV-19) in healthy adults. Trial participant PBMC samples were collected at day 0 and day 28 after the second dose for TCRbeta chain sequencing. The CDR3 regions of human TCRbeta chains were subjected to immunosequencing. As for how the authors treated the data: TCRs in the repertoires were matched against a reference library of SARS-CoV-2-specific TCRs that had been generated with the MIRA antigen-specificity platform. Breadth was defined as the fraction of unique TCRs that were SARS-CoV-2-associated, and depth was defined as the fraction of total T cells that were SARS-CoV-2-associated. Using the MIRA data, every spike-specific TCR was mapped to the spike region that the TCR reacted to and assigned to either a CD4 or a CD8 class. Log10-transformed breadth and depth values were compared by one-way ANOVA with Sidak's multiple comparisons tests. This immuneACCESS table, as held by TCRdb, lists in-frame sequences with V and J called but not all clones. Of the missing ones, under half trace to an unresolved V gene in checked studies; the others have no known cause. V and J calls plus clone size are reproduced from that table; the DNA served to infer D and trimming. This sample has about 86,000 clones in its table, and 80% to 90% of those were observed once. Around 10% of the sample belongs to the ten largest clones.

The sequences come from peripheral blood, collected on day 0 of MenACWY control vaccination. This TCR was sampled from an adult in good health.

The CDR3 in this case is CASKKDILGNTIYF. DNA sequence: TGTGCCAGCAAGAAGGACATTCTTGGAAACACCATATATTTT. The chain was built from TRBV6-5 and TRBJ1-3; possibly the D gene is TRBD1, per 5 matching bases. Trimming at the junction amounts to 7 bases on V and 3 bases on J, and the germline ends lie 13 bases apart. From a lookup of the germline V gene, CDR1 and CDR2 are MNHEY and SVGAGI. The CDR3 runs 14 amino acids, cysteine and phenylalanine included. CDR3 DNA is the only sequence kept; it has 42 bases, read in frame from the first base.